These 17 T cell receptor beta chains share one sample of origin, sequenced in a study of T cell repertoires in cytomegalovirus infection (dated by TCRdb to between 2017 and 2020). Data came from an Illumina HiSeq 1500. In-frame beta chains were kept once TCRdb had trimmed the public reads at Q25 with fastp and called clones with MiXCR. Each CDR3 protein appears once, grouped with its most common genes and DNA. This sample is represented by approximately 250,000 distinct CDR3 sequences; roughly 9% of them were singletons. The ten most abundant clones make up around 16% of the sample. The sequencing sample was made of PBMCs. The source of these receptors is a human donor in good health (CMV status not recorded). Some clones in this sample may be carry-over from other donors' samples.

This clonotype appeared many times. The chain uses TRBV7-9 and TRBJ2-3, with no clear D. This CDR3 has 13 amino acids. V lost 4 bases, J lost 0 bases, and 5 bases lay in between. Germline values: CDR1 SEHNR, CDR2 FQNEAQ (reference sequence). The DNA for the CDR3 is TGTGCCAGCAGCTCGGAGAGCACAGATACGCAGTATTTT. This gives the protein CASSSESTDTQYF.

A few counts support this clonotype. The V call is TRBV7-8, the J call TRBJ2-6; 7 bases fit TRBD1. Per the germline V gene, CDR1 is SGHVS and CDR2 is FQNEAQ. V was pared by 4 bases and J by 1 base, with 4 bases of the junction left unmatched. The length of the CDR3 is 16 residues. Here the CDR3 reads CASSYRDSSGANVLTF. CDR3 DNA sequence: TGTGCCAGCAGCTACCGGGACAGTTCTGGGGCCAACGTCCTGACTTTC.

V usage is TRBV27 and J usage is TRBJ2-3; no clear D gene. This CDR3 has 14 residues. V was shortened by 3 bases and J by 0 bases, with 7 bases between the two germline ends. Germline-derived CDR1 and CDR2 are MNHEY and SMNVEV (reference sequence). The CDR3 DNA is TGTGCCAGCAGTTTCCAGAGAAGCACAGATACGCAGTATTTT. Translating gives CASSFQRSTDTQYF.

This clonotype was counted between two and nine times. The chain is built from TRBV28 and TRBJ2-7; 12 nucleotides align to TRBD2. The germline V gene has CDR1 MDHEN and CDR2 SYDVKM. The V segment lost 7 bases and the J segment 2 bases; nucleotides outside the gene matches: 6. This CDR3 has 15 amino acids. CDR3 loop: CASTPTSGGTYEQYF. The CDR3 DNA is TGTGCCAGCACTCCCACTAGCGGGGGGACCTACGAGCAGTACTTC.

This clonotype was detected ten times or more. The chain has TRBV7-2 and TRBJ2-3; D gene unclear. The CDR3 runs to 16 residues. Germline V gives CDR1 SGHTA, CDR2 FQGNSA. Between the trimmed V and J ends, which lost 0 bases and 5 bases, there was a span of 15 bases. The DNA of the CDR3 is TGTGCCAGCAGCTTAGCGCCGGGCCCCCGGAGAGATACGCAGTATTTT. Translation gives CASSLAPGPRRDTQYF.

Only a few counts were recorded for this clonotype. CDR3 sequence reads: CAISGTGNLEAFF. DNA of the CDR3: TGTGCCATCAGTGGGACAGGGAATCTTGAAGCTTTCTTT. The chain employs TRBV10-3 and TRBJ1-1, with TRBD1 matching over 8 bases. The CDR3 is 13 amino acids. V dropped 4 bases and J dropped 7; count of bases not matched to a gene: 5. Per the germline V gene, CDR1 is ENHRY and CDR2 is SYGVKD.

This clonotype occurred a few times. The chain is built from TRBV19 and TRBJ1-1, with D perhaps TRBD1 (6 bases). Germline CDR1 LNHDA, CDR2 SQIVND (reference sequence). There are 15 residues in the CDR3. Trimming stripped 3 bases from V and 4 bases from J, with 15 bases between. CDR3 coding DNA: TGTGCCAGTAGTATGGGGCAGGGGTTGGGCACTGAAGCTTTCTTT. Protein product: CASSMGQGLGTEAFF.

V and J are TRBV27 and TRBJ1-1, with 7 bases aligning to TRBD1. Germline V lookup: CDR1 MNHEY, CDR2 SMNVEV (reference sequence). The J segment lost 6 bases and the V segment lost 0 bases, leaving 1 base of the junction unmatched. The CDR3 covers 13 residues. The CDR3 sequence is CASSLSGQPEAFF. The CDR3 DNA follows: TGTGCCAGCAGTTTATCGGGACAGCCTGAAGCTTTCTTT.

This clonotype was observed many times. This chain links TRBV7-6 with TRBJ2-1, with 7 nucleotides matching TRBD2. Germline trimming cut 1 base from V and 7 bases from J; bases unmatched to any gene: 7. Per germline, CDR1 SGHVS and CDR2 FNYEAQ. This CDR3 region has 15 residues. CDR3 residues: CASSLGLAEFNEQFF. DNA of the CDR3: TGTGCCAGCAGCTTAGGCCTAGCGGAATTTAATGAGCAGTTCTTC. Full variable domain (missing parts from reference TRBV7-6 and TRBJ2-1): GAGVSQSPRYKVTKRGQDVALRCDPISGHVSLYWYRQALGQGPEFLTYFNYEAQQDKSGLPNDRFSAERPEGSISTLTIQRTEQRDSAMYRCASSLGLAEFNEQFFGPGTRLTVL.

The CDR3 nucleotides are TGTGCCAGTAGTACGGGACCTAAAGCCCAAGAGACCCAGTACTTC. Amino acid sequence: CASSTGPKAQETQYF. J is TRBJ2-5 and V is TRBV19; tentatively, D is TRBD1 or TRBD2 (5 bases each). Germline-derived CDR1 and CDR2 are LNHDA and SQIVND (reference sequence). The ends were cut back, 4 bases at V and 1 base at J, with 13 bases in the middle. The CDR3 loop spans 15 amino acids.

The chain couples TRBV14 to TRBJ1-1; TRBD1 is a possible D gene (6 bases). The germline gives CDR1 SGHDN, CDR2 FVKESK. The CDR3 runs 15 residues. With 3 bases removed from V and 6 bases from J, the gap between germline ends came to 17 bases. The CDR3 reads CASSQGPGTLAEAFF. The CDR3 bases are TGTGCCAGCAGCCAGGGACCCGGGACATTAGCTGAAGCTTTCTTT.

This clonotype was recorded at least ten times. This rearrangement joins TRBV7-3 to TRBJ1-3; D ambiguous. Looked up from germline, CDR1 is SGHTA and CDR2 is FQGTGA. Trimming cost V 5 bases and J 4 bases, with 9 bases left between them. The CDR3 covers 13 residues. The CDR3 DNA is TGTGCCAGCAGCCCGGCGGGGGGAAACACCATATATTTT. Translation gives CASSPAGGNTIYF.

This clonotype was found many times. The CDR3 DNA reads as TGTGCCAGCAGCTCCGGACAGGGCGCCGCCCAATATGGCTACACCTTC. Translated, it gives CASSSGQGAAQYGYTF. This rearrangement joins TRBV7-2 to TRBJ1-2; 8 bases are a match to TRBD1. Germline-derived CDR1 and CDR2 are SGHTA and FQGNSA. CDR3 size: 16 residues. J was trimmed by 5 bases and V by 4 bases; bases with no gene match: 12.

This clonotype was observed many times. The chain recombines TRBV4-1 with TRBJ2-3; possibly TRBD1 or TRBD2 for D (5 bases each). The V gene lost 4 bases and the J gene lost 0 bases, with 11 bases spanning the gap. The CDR3 covers 15 residues. Per germline, CDR1 MGHRA and CDR2 YSYEKL. Here the CDR3 reads CASSPGTRSTDTQYF. In DNA form, the CDR3 reads TGCGCCAGCAGCCCTGGGACCAGGAGCACAGATACGCAGTATTTT.

This clonotype showed up many times. This sequence joins TRBV6-8 and TRBJ1-5; D perhaps matches TRBD1 (5 bases). Germline CDR1 is MNHGY and CDR2 is SAAAGT. There are 16 residues in the CDR3. Trimming cost V 0 bases and J 2 bases, with 11 bases left between them. CDR3 sequence reads: CASSYSGGGRNQPQHF. The CDR3 DNA reads as TGTGCCAGCAGTTACTCGGGTGGGGGACGCAATCAGCCCCAGCATTTT.

This clonotype came up many times. V is TRBV7-8 and J is TRBJ1-1; no reliable D call. CDR1 and CDR2 from the germline V gene are SGHVS and FQNEAQ. The CDR3 contains 14 residues. V lost 5 bases and J lost 6, with 16 bases in between. The CDR3 is CASSHAGVRAEAFF. The CDR3, as DNA: TGTGCCAGCAGCCACGCTGGGGTACGGGCTGAAGCTTTCTTT.

In this sample, this clonotype turned up many times. V is TRBV28 and J is TRBJ2-3; 7 nucleotides agree with TRBD2. V lost 3 bases, J lost 4 bases, and 4 bases stayed unmatched. The CDR3 contains 14 residues. Per the germline V gene, CDR1 is MDHEN and CDR2 is SYDVKM. This CDR3 reads CASSLGGSPDTQYF. In nucleotides, the CDR3 is TGTGCCAGCAGTTTGGGCGGGAGTCCAGATACGCAGTATTTT.